These T cell receptor beta chains were read from a single sample in a study of cytotoxic CD8 clonotypes in ibrutinib-treated CLL. The table came from immunoSEQ multiplex PCR; TCRdb's copy has only in-frame clones and leaves some out. The sample includes about 27,000 clones, roughly 85% seen only once; the top ten take 8%. Sequenced material: PBMCs, taken after 24 months of ibrutinib treatment. The receptors here all came from a human donor with chronic lymphocytic leukemia. Each CDR3 is given with its conserved first and last residue.

v_call cdr3_length cdr3_aa
TRBV5-1 15 CASSLVVGSTDTQYF
TRBV5-1 16 CASSLARSSRRYEQYF
TRBV7-3 16 CASSPRTGGNTGELFF
TRBV9 16 CASSVAMTSIADTQYF
TRBV27 17 CASSLSIWTGGGDEQFF
TRBV11-2 15 CASSLRGSGANVLTF
TRBV6-5 14 CASSYGTGSLRQFF
TRBV9 15 CASSVAPFGTDTQYF
TRBV4-1 15 CASSRLAGGLETQYF
TRBV6-1 16 CASSATRHGYNSPLHF
TRBV11-3 12 CASSPTGDTQYF
TRBV10-3 15 CAISVRTGGADEAFF
TRBV7-9 15 CASRIAFGPDFLAFF
TRBV6-6 14 CASSYMGQGYEQYF